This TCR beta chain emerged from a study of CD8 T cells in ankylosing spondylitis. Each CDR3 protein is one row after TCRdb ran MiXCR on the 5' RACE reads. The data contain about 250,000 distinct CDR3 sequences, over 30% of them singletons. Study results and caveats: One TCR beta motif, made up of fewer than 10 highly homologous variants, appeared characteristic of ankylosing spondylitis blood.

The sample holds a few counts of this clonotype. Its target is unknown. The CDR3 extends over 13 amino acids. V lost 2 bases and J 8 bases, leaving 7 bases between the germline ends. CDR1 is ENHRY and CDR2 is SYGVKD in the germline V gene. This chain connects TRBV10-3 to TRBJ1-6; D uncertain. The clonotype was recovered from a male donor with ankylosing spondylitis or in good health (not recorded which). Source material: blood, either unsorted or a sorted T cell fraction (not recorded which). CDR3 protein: CAISETPDSPLHF. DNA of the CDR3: TGTGCCATCAGTGAGACACCGGATTCACCCCTCCACTTT.